A single TCR beta chain is shown here with its context. Its matching antigen is unknown. An amount of RNA that ranged from roughly 0.5 to 1 ug was reverse transcribed with random hexamers. TCRdb analysed the immunoSEQ multiplex PCR reads with MiXCR anew, one entry per CDR3 protein. The sample lists 230,000 or so distinct CDR3 sequences; roughly 96% were seen once. The data stem from a study of CD8 T cells in Susac syndrome. Study findings and constraints: As the study acknowledged, the number of individuals in its TCR sequencing and HLA analysis was relatively small.

Trimming left V 6 bases short and J 5 bases short, with 11 bases between. Germline CDR1 and CDR2: SNHLY and FYNNEI. The CDR3 length is 13 residues. The chain couples TRBV2 to TRBJ2-1; D is undetermined. Sequenced input: CD4+ T cells from PBMCs. The clonotype was recovered from a human donor with multiple sclerosis. CDR3 in amino acids: CASSAPPDNEQFF. Here the CDR3 DNA reads TGTGCCAGCAGCGCCCCCCCTGACAATGAGCAGTTCTTC.